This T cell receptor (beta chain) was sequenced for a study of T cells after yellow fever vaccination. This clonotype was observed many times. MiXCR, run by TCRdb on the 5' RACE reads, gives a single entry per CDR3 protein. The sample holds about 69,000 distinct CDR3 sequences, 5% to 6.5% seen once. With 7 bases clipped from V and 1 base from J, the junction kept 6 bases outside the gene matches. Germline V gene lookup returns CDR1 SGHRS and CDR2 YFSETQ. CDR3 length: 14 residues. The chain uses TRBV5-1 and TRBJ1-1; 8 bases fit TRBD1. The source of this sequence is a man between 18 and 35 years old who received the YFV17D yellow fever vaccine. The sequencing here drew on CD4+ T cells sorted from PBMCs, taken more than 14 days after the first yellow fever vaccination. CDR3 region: CASGWTGRNTEAFF. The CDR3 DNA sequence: TGCGCCAGCGGCTGGACAGGGCGGAACACTGAAGCTTTCTTT.